This T cell receptor (beta chain) was found in a study of T cell responses to AZD1222 COVID-19 vaccine. The overall study: Pooling of second doses given at about 4 or about 12 weeks was done.

Of note for this clone: The antigen remains undetermined.

General study findings and limits: Among spike-specific TCRs, nearly half reportedly target unmutated variant regions. Spike-specific TCR breadth and depth went up after people got two AZD1222 doses.

Libraries were prepared by immunoSEQ multiplex PCR; TCRdb keeps only in-frame clonotypes and omits some of them. The table includes some 120,000 clones, around nine tenths detected once. This CDR3 spans 16 amino acids. In germline, CDR1 is SEHNR, CDR2 FQNEAQ (reference sequence). V trimming: 4 bases; J trimming: 6 bases; junction bases outside the gene matches: 11. The receptor's source is an adult in good health. This sample comprised peripheral blood, obtained on day 0 of AZD1222 vaccination. This chain uses TRBV7-9 with TRBJ1-4, with TRBD1 matching over 7 bases. CDR3 residues: CASSSFLGQIDEKLFF. CDR3 sequence (DNA): TGTGCCAGCAGCTCCTTCTTGGGACAGATTGATGAAAAACTGTTTTTT.